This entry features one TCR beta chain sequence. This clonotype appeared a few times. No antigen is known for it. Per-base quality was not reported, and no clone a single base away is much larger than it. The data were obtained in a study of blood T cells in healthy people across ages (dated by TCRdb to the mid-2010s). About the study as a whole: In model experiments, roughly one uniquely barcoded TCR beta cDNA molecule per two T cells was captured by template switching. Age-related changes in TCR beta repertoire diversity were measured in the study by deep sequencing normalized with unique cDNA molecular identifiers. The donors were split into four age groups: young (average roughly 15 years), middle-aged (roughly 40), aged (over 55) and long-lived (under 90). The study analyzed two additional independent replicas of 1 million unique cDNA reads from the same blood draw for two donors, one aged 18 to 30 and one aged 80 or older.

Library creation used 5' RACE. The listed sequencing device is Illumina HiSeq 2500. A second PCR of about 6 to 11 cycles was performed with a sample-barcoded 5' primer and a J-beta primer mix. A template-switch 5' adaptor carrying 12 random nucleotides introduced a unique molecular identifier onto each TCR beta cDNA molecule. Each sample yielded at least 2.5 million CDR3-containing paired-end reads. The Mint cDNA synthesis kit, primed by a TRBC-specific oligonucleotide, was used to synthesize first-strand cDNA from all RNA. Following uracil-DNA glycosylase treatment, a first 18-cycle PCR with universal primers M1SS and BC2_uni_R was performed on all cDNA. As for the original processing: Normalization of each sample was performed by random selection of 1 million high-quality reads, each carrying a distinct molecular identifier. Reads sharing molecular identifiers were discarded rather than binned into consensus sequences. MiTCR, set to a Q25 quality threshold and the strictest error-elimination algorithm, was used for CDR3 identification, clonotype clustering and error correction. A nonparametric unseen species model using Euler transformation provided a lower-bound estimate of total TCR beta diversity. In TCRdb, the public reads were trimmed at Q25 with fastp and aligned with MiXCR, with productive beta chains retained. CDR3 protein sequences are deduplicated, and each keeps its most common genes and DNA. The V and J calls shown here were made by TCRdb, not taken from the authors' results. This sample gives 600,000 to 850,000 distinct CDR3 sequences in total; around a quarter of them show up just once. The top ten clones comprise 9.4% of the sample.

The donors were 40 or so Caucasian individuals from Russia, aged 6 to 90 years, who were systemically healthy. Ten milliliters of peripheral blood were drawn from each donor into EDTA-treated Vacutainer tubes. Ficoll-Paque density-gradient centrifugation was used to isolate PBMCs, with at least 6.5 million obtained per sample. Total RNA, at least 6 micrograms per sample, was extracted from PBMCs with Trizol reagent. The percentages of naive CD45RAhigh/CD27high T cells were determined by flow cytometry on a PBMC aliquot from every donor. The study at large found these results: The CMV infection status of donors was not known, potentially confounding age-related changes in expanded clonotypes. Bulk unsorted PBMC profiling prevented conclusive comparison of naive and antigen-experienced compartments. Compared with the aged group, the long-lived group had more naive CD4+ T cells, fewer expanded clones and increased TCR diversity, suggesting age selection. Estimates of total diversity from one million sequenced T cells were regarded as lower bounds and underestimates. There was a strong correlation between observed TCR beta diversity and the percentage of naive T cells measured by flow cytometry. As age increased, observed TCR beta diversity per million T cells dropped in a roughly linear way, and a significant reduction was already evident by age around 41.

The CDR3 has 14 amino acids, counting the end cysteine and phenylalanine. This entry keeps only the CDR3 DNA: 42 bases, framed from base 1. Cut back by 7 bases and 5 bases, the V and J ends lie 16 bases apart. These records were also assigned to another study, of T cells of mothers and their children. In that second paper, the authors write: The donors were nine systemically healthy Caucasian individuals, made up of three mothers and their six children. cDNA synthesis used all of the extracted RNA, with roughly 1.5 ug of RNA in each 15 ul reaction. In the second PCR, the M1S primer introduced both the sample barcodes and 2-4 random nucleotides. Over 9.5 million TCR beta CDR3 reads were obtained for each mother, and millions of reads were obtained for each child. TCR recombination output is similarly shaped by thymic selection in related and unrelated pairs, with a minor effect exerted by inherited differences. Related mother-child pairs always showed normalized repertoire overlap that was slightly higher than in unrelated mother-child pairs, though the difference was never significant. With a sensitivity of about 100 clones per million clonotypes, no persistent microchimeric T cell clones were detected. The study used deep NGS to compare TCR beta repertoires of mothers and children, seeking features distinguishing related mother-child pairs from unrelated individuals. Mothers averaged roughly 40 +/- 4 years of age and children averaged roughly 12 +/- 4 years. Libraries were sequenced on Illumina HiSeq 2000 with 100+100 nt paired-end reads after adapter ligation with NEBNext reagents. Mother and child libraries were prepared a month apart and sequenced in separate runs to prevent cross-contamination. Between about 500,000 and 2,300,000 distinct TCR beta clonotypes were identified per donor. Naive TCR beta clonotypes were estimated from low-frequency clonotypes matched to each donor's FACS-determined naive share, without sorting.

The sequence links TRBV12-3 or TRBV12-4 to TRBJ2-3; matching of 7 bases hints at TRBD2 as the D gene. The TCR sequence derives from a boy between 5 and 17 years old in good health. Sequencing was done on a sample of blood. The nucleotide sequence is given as TGTGCCAGCATCGTTAGAGGGGGGGGAGATACGCAGTATTTT. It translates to CASIVRGGGDTQYF.